Sequencing of this TCR beta chain was carried out in a study of T cells in localized non-small cell lung cancer. Produced via immunoSEQ multiplex PCR; TCRdb's table is partial and in-frame only. This table has around 130,000 clones, around 92% appearing once. CDR3 length: 13 residues. V lost 4 bases and J lost 4, with 8 bases in between. The V gene's germline CDR1 is MNHEY and CDR2 SMNVEV (reference sequence). The TCR sequence derives from a female donor older than 55 with stage I lung adenocarcinoma. The chain carries TRBV27 and TRBJ2-1; no clear D. This sample comprised peripheral blood, obtained before any cancer treatment. The CDR3 sequence: CASSSPSYNEQFF. CDR3 coding DNA: TGTGCCAGCAGTTCCCCCAGTTACAATGAGCAGTTCTTC.